The following is a TCR beta chain sequence with its context. Its antigen is still unknown. The study ran its PCR with 60 Vbeta and 13 Jbeta primers. This table comes from immunoSEQ multiplex PCR, and its TCRdb copy is limited to in-frame clones, with some not included. The data show about 120,000 clones, 80% seen once. The sample comes from a study of cytomegalovirus exposure and HLA in healthy donors. Overall study: There were about 85 million unique TCRs (from HLA-typed donors) in an early data release.

Whole-study results and caveats: The CMV antigen specificity of a few CMV-associated chains was confirmed through in vitro analysis. Further analysis, carried out later, found HLA-associated TCR beta chains more clonally expanded than equally common other chains. Among TCR beta chains, those listed as cytomegalovirus-associated numbered over 150.

Sequencing was carried out using PBMCs. This clonotype originated in a female donor in good health and CMV-seropositive.

CDR3 DNA: TGTGCCAGCAGTCTGGGGGGGTTTCAGCCCCAGCATTTT. Encoded protein: CASSLGGFQPQHF. The gene calls are TRBV27 and TRBJ1-5; D is possibly TRBD1 (5 bases). The germline V and J ends were trimmed by 5 bases and 6 bases, with 11 bases remaining between them. Germline-derived CDR1 and CDR2 are MNHEY and SMNVEV (reference sequence). CDR3 length: 13 amino acids.